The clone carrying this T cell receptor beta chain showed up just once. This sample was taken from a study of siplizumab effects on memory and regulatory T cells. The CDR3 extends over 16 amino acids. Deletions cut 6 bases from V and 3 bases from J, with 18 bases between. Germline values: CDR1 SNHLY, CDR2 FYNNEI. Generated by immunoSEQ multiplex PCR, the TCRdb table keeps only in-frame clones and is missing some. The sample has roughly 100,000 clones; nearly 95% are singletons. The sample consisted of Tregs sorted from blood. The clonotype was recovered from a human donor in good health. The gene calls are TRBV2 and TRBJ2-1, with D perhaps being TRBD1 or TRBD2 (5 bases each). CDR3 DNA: TGTGCCAGCAGCGGGGACCTCATAAGGGTCTACAATGAGCAGTTCTTC. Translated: CASSGDLIRVYNEQFF.